This TCR beta chain was sequenced in a study of cytomegalovirus exposure and HLA in healthy donors. Study results and caveats: CMV serostatus was the sole immune exposure data available. Researchers reported in a later analysis that a missense DCLRE1C variant was tied to TCR beta V- and J-gene trimming.

Both 60 Vbeta primers and 13 Jbeta primers went into the PCR. Profiled with immunoSEQ multiplex PCR; TCRdb holds only in-frame clones, not every one. The sample has more than 60,000 clones; just under 80% are singletons. Germline lookup yields CDR1 SEHNR and CDR2 FQNEAQ (reference sequence). This CDR3 has 17 amino acids. Regarding this clone: Its antigen is currently unknown.

This rearrangement joins TRBV7-9 to TRBJ2-5; TRBD2 agrees at 15 bases. The closer fit of TRBJ2-7 to the DNA end suggests the J call may be wrong. The receptor's source is a woman in her thirties or forties in good health and CMV-seropositive. The sequencing sample was made of PBMCs. The CDR3 DNA reads TGTGCCAGCAGCTCACCAAGGACTAGCGGGGGGGGCTACGAGCAGTACTTC. It yields the protein CASSSPRTSGGGYEQYF.